This T cell receptor (beta chain) stems from a study of cytomegalovirus exposure and HLA in healthy donors. General study findings and limits: As immune exposure information, only CMV serostatus was available. There were reportedly fewer N-insertions in an Asian-associated ancestry cluster than the roughly 680-donor mean, in a later analysis. Later analysis identified a missense DCLRE1C variant that was linked to TCR beta V- and J-gene trimming.

A word on this clone: Its antigen is not identified.

The PCR contained 60 Vbeta and 13 Jbeta primers. The method was immunoSEQ multiplex PCR; TCRdb's version includes in-frame clones alone and lacks a portion of them. The sample holds about 170,000 clones; 80% to 90% are singletons and the top ten take less than 2.5%. Germline V CDR1 and CDR2: SGHRS, YFSETQ. Trimming removed 4 bases from V and 4 bases from J; junction bases left unmatched: 7. The CDR3 runs 14 residues. Sequencing used PBMCs. The J gene is TRBJ1-1, the V gene TRBV5-1, with 7 bases identical to TRBD1. This sequence originates from a man aged 18 to 35 in good health and CMV-seropositive. The chain's CDR3 is CASSLTQGSTEAFF. CDR3 DNA sequence: TGCGCCAGCAGCCTGACACAGGGGAGCACTGAAGCTTTCTTT.